The present entry profiles one T cell receptor beta chain with its context. Time point indicated: newly diagnosed GD, antithyroid drugs for less than 3 months. PBMCs were the source of the RNA used for TCR sequencing. The data belong to a study of regulatory T cells in long-lasting Graves disease. Through Arm-PCR of CDR3 regions and iRepertoire HTBI primers, TCR beta libraries were built. TCRdb ran MiXCR on the multiplex PCR reads and lists one entry per CDR3 protein. This sample yields approximately 350,000 distinct CDR3 sequences, of which 10% to 15% are seen a single time; 18% belongs to the top ten. The germline V gene encodes CDR1 SGHDT and CDR2 YYEEEE. The J segment lost 10 bases and the V segment lost 3 bases, leaving 7 bases of the junction unmatched. The CDR3 sequence is 14 residues long. The data were also submitted as part of a second study, on T cells in Graves' hyperthyroidism and ophthalmopathy. From that report: RT-PCR in the first round (using the HTBI primer set) targeted the TCR CDR3.

The sequences come from peripheral blood mononuclear cells (PBMCs), collected at new diagnosis, from a patient treated with antithyroid drugs. The V gene is TRBV5-6, the J gene TRBJ2-1, with 10 positions matching TRBD1. The origin of this receptor is a woman between 18 and 30 years old with Graves disease. CDR3 sequence reads: CASSSPGQGTEQFF. In nucleotides, the CDR3 is TGTGCCAGCAGCTCTCCGGGACAGGGGACCGAGCAGTTCTTC.